This record covers a single T cell receptor (beta chain). Its antigen is undetermined. The sample originates from a study of cytomegalovirus exposure and HLA in healthy donors. Regarding the study as a whole: The HLA-A and HLA-B alleles of most subjects were reportedly predicted accurately from TCR beta sequences.

Use of 60 Vbeta and 13 Jbeta primers characterized the PCR. Data came from immunoSEQ multiplex PCR; TCRdb stores just in-frame clones and leaves some out. The sample holds 150,000 or so clones, around 86% seen once. This CDR3 spans 16 amino acids. Germline CDR1 reads MNHEY; CDR2 reads SVGAGI. Trimming cost V 0 bases and J 0 bases, with 12 bases left between them. The sequence derives from a man aged 45-65 years in good health and CMV-seropositive. The V call is TRBV6-5, the J call TRBJ2-7; tentatively, D is TRBD2 (7 bases). Specimen: PBMCs. The CDR3 DNA is TGTGCCAGCAGTTACTCGGGGGGGGCAACCTCCTACGAGCAGTACTTC. Its translation: CASSYSGGATSYEQYF.